This entry describes one T cell receptor (beta chain). As yet, its antigen is unknown. TCRdb's copy holds only in-frame clones and misses some; the assay was immunoSEQ multiplex PCR. Of roughly 350,000 clones listed, 75% to 90% are singletons. Germline V gene sequence: CDR1 SGHTA, CDR2 FQGNSA. The length of the CDR3 is 15 residues. J gave up 3 bases and V 3 bases, and 8 bases lay outside the gene matches. The sample belongs to a study of cytomegalovirus exposure and HLA in healthy donors. Overall study findings and caveats: Confirmation in vitro established that a few CMV-associated chains were specific for CMV antigens. Despite most TCR sequences being rare, some public TCRs occurred in many donors.

Input material: PBMCs. J is TRBJ2-7 and V is TRBV7-2; 7 positions match TRBD2. The source is a woman aged 18-29 years in good health and CMV-seronegative. CDR3 protein: CASSFKRDPHYEQYF. As DNA, the CDR3 is TGTGCCAGCAGCTTTAAGCGGGATCCCCACTACGAGCAGTACTTC.